The source of this TCR beta chain is a study of T-cell reconstitution after alpha-beta-depleted transplantation in children. Germline V gene lookup returns CDR1 LGHNA and CDR2 YNFKEQ. This CDR3 is 16 amino acids long. V shed 1 base and J shed 3 bases, with 14 bases lying between them. As it was prepared, the TCRbeta library received unique molecular identifiers. TCRdb itself ran the PCR reads through MiXCR, one entry per CDR3 protein. The table records hundreds of thousands of distinct CDR3 sequences, over 20% of them present only once. The origin of this receptor is a girl aged 2-15 years with Fanconi anemia, due to receive a stem cell transplant. V usage is TRBV4-2 and J usage is TRBJ2-3, with D possibly TRBD2 on 6 matching bases. The source was PBMCs, collected before TCRalphabeta/CD19-depleted stem cell transplant. The CDR3 loop reads CASSQVPGAGTDTQYF. CDR3 sequence (DNA): TGTGCCAGCAGCCAAGTCCCCGGAGCGGGTACAGATACGCAGTATTTT.